Listed below are T cell receptor beta chains from one sample, sequenced in a study of blood T cell repertoires in COVID-19. Some clones are missing from TCRdb's copy, which holds only in-frame ones; the method was immunoSEQ multiplex PCR. The sample shows 25,000 to 35,000 clones, around 86% of them seen only once. The specimen sequenced was peripheral blood. These receptors were obtained from a human donor in a cohort sampled during active COVID-19. The donor label of this sample is uncertain. The CDR3 runs from the conserved cysteine through the conserved F or W. A D gene is named only where the DNA matches it firmly. Size is omitted from some rows. Given values are once, few, many or a class for expanded clones.

DNA: TGTGCCAGCAGTTACAGGGGACAGCTTTCACCCCTCCACTTT
CDR3: CASSYRGQLSPLHF
D: TRBD1
J: TRBJ1-6
size: NA
V: TRBV6-5

DNA: TGCGCCAGCAGCTACCGGACAGGTCAAACCGGGGAGCTGTTTTTT
CDR3: CASSYRTGQTGELFF
D: TRBD1
J: TRBJ2-2
size: NA
V: TRBV5-1

DNA: TGTGCCAGCAGCATCTTAGCGGGAGGTCAAATAAGGAACGAGCAGTACTTC
CDR3: CASSILAGGQIRNEQYF
D: TRBD2
J: TRBJ2-7
size: NA
V: TRBV11-2

DNA: TGTGCCAGCAGCTTGCTAGCGGGACCGAATGAGCAGTTCTTC
CDR3: CASSLLAGPNEQFF
D: TRBD2
J: TRBJ2-1
size: once
V: TRBV11-2

DNA: TGTGCCAGCAGTGACAACCGAAGAGGGAACACTGAAGCTTTCTTT
CDR3: CASSDNRRGNTEAFF
D: NA
J: TRBJ1-1
size: NA
V: TRBV25-1

DNA: TGCAGCGTTGAAGGGACCCGGGACAGCAACACCGGGGAGCTGTTTTTT
CDR3: CSVEGTRDSNTGELFF
D: TRBD1
J: TRBJ2-2
size: NA
V: TRBV29-1

DNA: TGCGCCAGCAGCCAAGAAGGGAGCTCCTATAATTCACCCCTCCACTTT
CDR3: CASSQEGSSYNSPLHF
D: NA
J: TRBJ1-6
size: few
V: TRBV4-1

DNA: TGTGCCAGCAGCCCTAGGACTAGCGGAGACACAGATACGCAGTATTTT
CDR3: CASSPRTSGDTDTQYF
D: TRBD2
J: TRBJ2-3
size: NA
V: TRBV4-2

DNA: TGTGCCAGCAGCTTAGCGGGAGGGAGTGTATACGAGCAGTACTTC
CDR3: CASSLAGGSVYEQYF
D: TRBD2
J: TRBJ2-7
size: NA
V: TRBV7-2

DNA: TGCGCCAGCAGCCAAGCTATCGGGGTTGGCTACACCTTC
CDR3: CASSQAIGVGYTF
D: NA
J: TRBJ1-2
size: NA
V: TRBV4-1

DNA: TGTGCCAGCAGCCAAGCTTGGGACTATGACAATGAGCAGTTCTTC
CDR3: CASSQAWDYDNEQFF
D: TRBD2
J: TRBJ2-1
size: NA
V: TRBV3-1/TRBV3-2

DNA: TGTGCCAGCAGTCTTGCGGGGCTGTCCTATGGCTACACCTTC
CDR3: CASSLAGLSYGYTF
D: NA
J: TRBJ1-2
size: once
V: TRBV2

DNA: TGCGCCAGTCGAAGGACAGGGACGAACACCGGGGAGCTGTTTTTT
CDR3: CASRRTGTNTGELFF
D: TRBD1
J: TRBJ2-2
size: NA
V: TRBV5-1

DNA: TGTGCCAGCTCTCCGGGACTAGCCTACACAGATACGCAGTATTTT
CDR3: CASSPGLAYTDTQYF
D: TRBD2
J: TRBJ2-3
size: NA
V: TRBV18

DNA: TGCAGTGCTAGTGGGGCGTCGAGCTCCTACAATGAGCAGTTCTTC
CDR3: CSASGASSSYNEQFF
D: NA
J: TRBJ2-1
size: NA
V: TRBV20-1

DNA: TGTGCCAGCAGCTTAGGGGCCGAAAGGCCCCAGCATTTT
CDR3: CASSLGAERPQHF
D: NA
J: TRBJ1-5
size: NA
V: TRBV7-9

DNA: TGTGCCAGCAGTTTGGCACTAGCTCCAGATACGCAGTATTTT
CDR3: CASSLALAPDTQYF
D: NA
J: TRBJ2-3
size: NA
V: TRBV7-2

DNA: TGTGCCAGCAGTGATAAGGCGGACTCCTACAATGAGCAGTTCTTC
CDR3: CASSDKADSYNEQFF
D: NA
J: TRBJ2-1
size: few
V: TRBV6-4

DNA: TGCGCCAGCAGCGGGGGGGCTAGCGGGAGGATTCAGTACTTC
CDR3: CASSGGASGRIQYF
D: TRBD2
J: TRBJ2-7
size: NA
V: TRBV5-1

DNA: TGCGCCAGCAGTCAATCCGGGAATCGGAATTCACCCCTCCACTTT
CDR3: CASSQSGNRNSPLHF
D: NA
J: TRBJ1-6
size: NA
V: TRBV23-1

DNA: TGTGCCAGCGAGGGCGGGAGGTCTATCGGGGAGCTGTTTTTT
CDR3: CASEGGRSIGELFF
D: TRBD2
J: TRBJ2-2
size: NA
V: TRBV6-6

DNA: TGTGCCAGCAGTGGACTCCTGAATGAAGCTTTCTTT
CDR3: CASSGLLNEAFF
D: NA
J: TRBJ1-1
size: NA
V: TRBV2

DNA: TGTGCCAGCGCCACAGGCTGGAATTCACCCCTCCACTTT
CDR3: CASATGWNSPLHF
D: NA
J: TRBJ1-6
size: NA
V: TRBV5-5

DNA: TGTGCCAGCACCCCTAGCGGGAGTGGAGATACGCAGTATTTT
CDR3: CASTPSGSGDTQYF
D: TRBD2
J: TRBJ2-3
size: NA
V: TRBV6-6

DNA: TGTGCCAGCAGCCAGGGCGGGGGGGAAACTGAAGCTTTCTTT
CDR3: CASSQGGGETEAFF
D: NA
J: TRBJ1-1
size: NA
V: TRBV7-9

DNA: TGTGCCAGCAGCTTACTAGCGGGAGGGCCAACAGATACGCAGTATTTT
CDR3: CASSLLAGGPTDTQYF
D: TRBD2
J: TRBJ2-3
size: few
V: TRBV11-1

DNA: TGCAGTGCTAGTTCAGGCTCCGACGCGAACACCGGGGAGCTGTTTTTT
CDR3: CSASSGSDANTGELFF
D: NA
J: TRBJ2-2
size: once
V: TRBV20-1

DNA: TGTGCCAGCAGTTACTCGGGGGGAGCGGGTCAGCCCCAGCATTTT
CDR3: CASSYSGGAGQPQHF
D: NA
J: TRBJ1-5
size: NA
V: TRBV6-5

DNA: TGTGCCAGCAGTTCTCCGGGACAGGGGAACGAAAAACTGTTTTTT
CDR3: CASSSPGQGNEKLFF
D: TRBD1
J: TRBJ1-4
size: NA
V: TRBV6-6

DNA: TGTGCCAGCAGTCCCGGGACTAGCTGGTACGAGCAGTACTTC
CDR3: CASSPGTSWYEQYF
D: TRBD2
J: TRBJ2-7
size: once
V: TRBV2

DNA: TGTGCCAGCAGCCACCGGGAGGGTCACTACGAGCAGTACTTC
CDR3: CASSHREGHYEQYF
D: TRBD2
J: TRBJ2-7
size: NA
V: TRBV11-3

DNA: TGTGCCAGCAGCTTGGACAGGGGAAACACCATATATTTT
CDR3: CASSLDRGNTIYF
D: NA
J: TRBJ1-3
size: NA
V: TRBV5-4

DNA: TGTGCCAGCAGAGGGACTGCTAATGAAAAACTGTTTTTT
CDR3: CASRGTANEKLFF
D: NA
J: TRBJ1-4
size: NA
V: TRBV6-5

DNA: TGTGCCAGCACACGGACAGGGAGGGAAGAGACCCAGTACTTC
CDR3: CASTRTGREETQYF
D: NA
J: TRBJ2-5
size: NA
V: TRBV2

DNA: TGCGCCAGCAGCCAGGGACTAGCGGGAGGCTACGAGCAGTACTTC
CDR3: CASSQGLAGGYEQYF
D: TRBD2
J: TRBJ2-7
size: NA
V: TRBV4-1

DNA: TGCGCCAGCAGCTTGGATGCCCCGGGCACTGAAGCTTTCTTT
CDR3: CASSLDAPGTEAFF
D: NA
J: TRBJ1-1
size: few
V: TRBV5-1

DNA: TGCGCCAGCAGCCTGGGGGACAGGAGCACAGATACGCAGTATTTT
CDR3: CASSLGDRSTDTQYF
D: TRBD1
J: TRBJ2-3
size: NA
V: TRBV5-1

DNA: TGTGCCAGCAGCTTGGGAGGGAGGGCCTCTTTTAGCGAGCAGTACTTC
CDR3: CASSLGGRASFSEQYF
D: TRBD2
J: TRBJ2-7
size: NA
V: TRBV5-4

DNA: TGTGCCAGCAGCGAGCGACTAGCGGGAGATCGCTATGAGCAGTTCTTC
CDR3: CASSERLAGDRYEQFF
D: TRBD2
J: TRBJ2-1
size: NA
V: TRBV3-1/TRBV3-2

DNA: TGCAGCGTTCAACCTTGGGGGGGAAAATCTAACTATGGCTACACCTTC
CDR3: CSVQPWGGKSNYGYTF
D: NA
J: TRBJ1-2
size: NA
V: TRBV29-1

DNA: TGTGCCAGCAGTTTAGCGCTCGCGGGGGAGCAGTACTTC
CDR3: CASSLALAGEQYF
D: NA
J: TRBJ2-7
size: NA
V: TRBV12-3/TRBV12-4

DNA: TGTGCCAGCAGCTTACGAGGCGGCTACACCTTC
CDR3: CASSLRGGYTF
D: NA
J: TRBJ1-2
size: NA
V: TRBV11-2

DNA: TGCAGCGTTGAAGTTACGGGCGAGCAGTACTTC
CDR3: CSVEVTGEQYF
D: NA
J: TRBJ2-7
size: NA
V: TRBV29-1

DNA: TGTGCCAGCAGCCACGGAGGGAGAAACGGGGAGCTGTTTTTT
CDR3: CASSHGGRNGELFF
D: NA
J: TRBJ2-2
size: NA
V: TRBV11-3